The 30 T cell receptor beta chains presented below share a single source sample, sequenced in a study of post-analysis software for immune sequencing data. These receptors have no identified antigens. Built from TCR beta cDNA, the libraries had unique molecular identifiers in them. TCRdb itself ran the PCR reads through MiXCR, one entry per CDR3 protein. The sample includes hundreds of thousands of distinct CDR3 sequences, roughly 47% of them seen just once. Findings of the study overall: In patients, TRBV5-6, TRBV5-1 and TRBV20-1 belonged to several TRBV segments found more frequently than in controls.

Sequenced material: blood. These receptors originate from a girl aged 5-17 years with multiple sclerosis.

This clonotype came up a few times. The chain joins TRBV5-1 to TRBJ2-5, with 10 positions matching TRBD2. Matching the DNA end better, TRBJ2-7 makes the J call doubtful. This CDR3 contains 15 residues. From germline, CDR1 is SGHRS and CDR2 YFSETQ. CDR3 sequence reads: CASSLDLAGVFEQYF. In DNA form, the CDR3 reads TGCGCCAGCAGCTTGGACCTAGCGGGAGTTTTCGAGCAGTACTTC.

The V gene is TRBV29-1, the J gene TRBJ2-5; 9 bases line up with TRBD2. The CDR3 covers 13 residues. V lost 3 bases, J lost 2 bases, and 1 base stayed unmatched. Germline V gives CDR1 SQVTM, CDR2 ANQGSEA. CDR3 bases: TGCAGCGTTGAGGGACTAGCACAAGAGACCCAGTACTTC. Translated, it gives CSVEGLAQETQYF.

This clonotype came up a few times. CDR3 residues: CASSTTRITQYF. The CDR3 DNA reads TGTGCCAGCAGTACCACTAGGATCACGCAGTATTTT. The rearrangement uses TRBV12-3 or TRBV12-4 and TRBJ2-3, with TRBD2 as a possible D gene (5 bases). The CDR3 consists of 12 residues. Trimming removed 5 bases at V and 9 bases at J, with 12 bases between.

The chain uses TRBV5-1 and TRBJ2-7; no clear D. The J call may be in error: the DNA end matches TRBJ2-5 better. In germline, CDR1 is SGHRS, CDR2 YFSETQ. This CDR3 comprises 15 residues. CDR3 region: CASSLGPRVGETQYF. In nucleotides, the CDR3 is TGCGCCAGCAGCTTGGGGCCAAGGGTTGGAGAGACCCAGTACTTC.

The rearrangement links TRBV29-1 to TRBJ1-1, with D unclear. CDR1 is SQVTM and CDR2 is ANQGSEA in the germline V gene. V lost 2 bases and J lost 12, with 10 bases in between. This CDR3 region has 10 residues. CDR3 protein: CSVERQGTFF. The CDR3 DNA follows: TGCAGCGTTGAAAGGCAAGGAACTTTCTTT.

The J gene is TRBJ1-6, the V gene TRBV6-6; D possibly corresponds to TRBD1 (6 bases). V gave up 2 bases and J gave up 9 bases, with 14 bases separating them. The CDR3 covers 15 residues. Looked up from germline, CDR1 is MNHNY and CDR2 is SVGAGI (reference sequence). The chain's CDR3 is CASSYSLGGGSPLHF. The CDR3, as DNA: TGTGCCAGCAGTTACAGCCTAGGGGGTGGTTCACCCCTCCACTTT.

The rearrangement uses TRBV24-1 and TRBJ1-2; D remains ambiguous. The CDR3 runs to 13 residues. CDR1 and CDR2 from the germline V gene are KGHDR and SFDVKD. V lost 6 bases and J 3 bases, leaving 10 bases between the germline ends. The CDR3 DNA sequence: TGTGCCACCAGTTATACAGAAGACTATGGCTACACCTTC. Translating gives CATSYTEDYGYTF.

This sequence joins TRBV5-1 and TRBJ2-3, with 9 positions matching TRBD2. V dropped 2 bases and J dropped 0; count of bases not matched to a gene: 4. The germline gives CDR1 SGHRS, CDR2 YFSETQ. The CDR3 runs 16 residues. CDR3 sequence: CASSFTAGGSTDTQYF. Here the CDR3 DNA reads TGCGCCAGCAGCTTCACAGCGGGAGGTAGCACAGATACGCAGTATTTT.

The chain links TRBV7-9 to TRBJ2-1, with TRBD2 matching 7 bases. Losses at the gene ends were 5 bases for V and 6 bases for J; bases not matched to a gene: 10. This CDR3 contains 15 residues. Germline CDR1 SEHNR, CDR2 FQNEAQ (reference sequence). The CDR3 nucleotides read TGTGCCAGCAGCCAGAGGCTGGGAGGGCCCAATGAGCAGTTCTTC. This codes for CASSQRLGGPNEQFF.

The rearrangement joins TRBV5-1 to TRBJ2-7; tentatively, D is TRBD1 or TRBD2 (5 bases each). Between the trimmed V and J ends, which lost 0 bases and 0 bases, there was a span of 10 bases. CDR3 length: 15 residues. The germline gives CDR1 SGHRS, CDR2 YFSETQ. The CDR3 DNA reads as TGCGCCAGCAGCTTGGGGGGGTATTTCTCCTACGAGCAGTACTTC. Its protein product is CASSLGGYFSYEQYF.

The chain is built from TRBV7-9 and TRBJ2-5, with D unclear. CDR3 size: 13 residues. Germline V gene data show CDR1 as SEHNR and CDR2 as FQNEAQ (reference sequence). Trimming took 3 bases from V and 5 from J, leaving 10 bases between them. CDR3 nucleotides: TGTGCCAGCAGCTTCGGCACGTGGGAGACCCAGTACTTC. Protein product: CASSFGTWETQYF.

The rearrangement links TRBV5-6 to TRBJ2-1; D possibly corresponds to TRBD2 (5 bases). Germline values: CDR1 SGHDT, CDR2 YYEEEE. This CDR3 is 15 amino acids long. Trimming removed 3 bases from V and 3 bases from J, with 13 bases in between. The CDR3 sequence: CASSSDTRSYNEQFF. DNA for the CDR3: TGTGCCAGCAGCTCCGACACTAGAAGCTACAATGAGCAGTTCTTC.

Regarding this clonotype: A junction end diverges from the germline sequence, so it may reflect a read error. The chain joins TRBV6-5 to TRBJ2-1; D is unresolved. Germline V gene lookup returns CDR1 MNHEY and CDR2 SVGAGI. The CDR3 is 15 amino acids. The CDR3 loop is CASSYGPLSYNEQFF. The CDR3 DNA follows: TGTGCCAGTAGTTACGGGCCCCTCTCCTACAATGAGCAGTTCTTC.

The chain recombines TRBV27 with TRBJ1-5, with unresolved D. Looked up from germline, CDR1 is MNHEY and CDR2 is SMNVEV (reference sequence). This CDR3 comprises 14 residues. V dropped 4 bases and J dropped 0 bases, with 7 bases sitting between them. DNA of the CDR3: TGTGCCAGCAGTTCCACAGATAGCAATCAGCCCCAGCATTTT. It encodes CASSSTDSNQPQHF.

The chain joins TRBV10-3 to TRBJ2-3; 7 bases fit TRBD1. CDR3 length equals 16 residues. Germline V gene data show CDR1 as ENHRY and CDR2 as SYGVKD. Trimming took 0 bases from V and 3 from J; bases not matched to a gene: 6. CDR3 sequence: CAISESSRGLTDTQYF. Here the CDR3 DNA reads TGTGCCATCAGTGAGTCATCGAGGGGGCTGACAGATACGCAGTATTTT.

This chain links TRBV14 with TRBJ2-1; D remains unclear. There are 17 residues in the CDR3. CDR1 and CDR2 (germline): SGHDN, FVKESK. V was trimmed by 0 bases and J by 1 base, leaving 13 bases between them. The CDR3 DNA reads TGTGCCAGCAGCCAAGATTTAAGACCTGCTTCCTACAATGAGCAGTTCTTC. Amino acid sequence: CASSQDLRPASYNEQFF.

The chain is built from TRBV20-1 and TRBJ2-7, with 8 bases fitting TRBD1. The germline gives CDR1 DFQATT, CDR2 SNEGSKA (reference sequence). V trimming: 4 bases; J trimming: 2 bases; junction bases outside the gene matches: 7. This CDR3 is 14 amino acids long. The CDR3 DNA follows: TGCAGTGCTATGGGACAGGACCTTACCTACGAGCAGTACTTC. Residues: CSAMGQDLTYEQYF.

The chain recombines TRBV29-1 with TRBJ2-1; D gene uncertain. Per the germline V gene, CDR1 is SQVTM and CDR2 is ANQGSEA. This CDR3 contains 12 residues. Trimming took off 2 bases at V and 12 bases at J, with 14 bases between the two ends. CDR3 nucleotides: TGCAGCGTTGAATCGCAATTCATATCGCAGTTCTTC. This gives the protein CSVESQFISQFF.

This clonotype was counted between two and nine times. The chain couples TRBV4-1 to TRBJ1-2, with TRBD1 identical over 8 bases. The CDR3 totals 15 residues. The V gene's germline CDR1 is MGHRA and CDR2 YSYEKL. V shed 3 bases, J shed 8 bases, and the junction held 11 bases outside the gene matches. The CDR3 loop reads CASSHPRQGRGGYTF. As DNA, the CDR3 is TGCGCCAGCAGCCACCCACGACAGGGGAGGGGAGGCTACACCTTC.

The chain carries TRBV7-9 and TRBJ1-1, with unresolved D. CDR1 and CDR2 from the germline V gene are SEHNR and FQNEAQ (reference sequence). The CDR3 sequence is 12 residues long. Trimming cost V 1 base and J 7 bases, with 7 bases left between them. The CDR3, as DNA: TGTGCCAGCAGCTTAGGAGGGAGTGAAGCTTTCTTT. This encodes CASSLGGSEAFF. The full variable domain, completed using reference TRBV7-9 and TRBJ1-1, is DTGVSQNPRHKITKRGQNVTFRCDPISEHNRLYWYRQTLGQGPEFLTYFQNEAQLEKSRLLSDRFSAERPKGSFSTLEIQRTEQGDSAMYLCASSLGGSEAFFGQGTRLTVV.

This clonotype was seen a single time. Written as DNA, the CDR3 is TGCGCCAGCAGCTTGCAGGGGGACTACAATGAGCAGTACTTC. Translating gives CASSLQGDYNEQYF. The rearrangement joins TRBV5-1 to TRBJ2-5, with D perhaps being TRBD1 or TRBD2 (7 bases each). The germline gives CDR1 SGHRS, CDR2 YFSETQ. CDR3 length: 14 amino acids. Trimming cost V 1 base and J 11 bases, with 18 bases left between them.

The chain recombines TRBV4-2 with TRBJ2-1; 8 nucleotides match TRBD2. Germline V CDR1 and CDR2: LGHNA, YNFKEQ. The CDR3 length is 16 residues. V shed 0 bases, J shed 4 bases, and the junction held 5 bases outside the gene matches. CDR3: CASSQDDSGGYNEQFF. In DNA form, the CDR3 reads TGTGCCAGCAGCCAAGATGACAGCGGGGGATACAATGAGCAGTTCTTC.

The chain joins TRBV25-1 to TRBJ1-1; no clear D gene. The CDR3 is 13 residues long. V was clipped by 7 bases and J by 2 bases, with 11 bases between them. The germline V gene encodes CDR1 MGHDK and CDR2 SYGVNS. CDR3 nucleotide sequence: TGTGCCAGCACCGACACACCAAACACTGAAGCTTTCTTT. Amino acids: CASTDTPNTEAFF. Drawing the rest from reference TRBV25-1 and TRBJ1-1, the complete variable domain is EADIYQTPRYLVIGTGKKITLECSQTMGHDKMYWYQQDPGMELHLIHYSYGVNSTEKGDLSSESTVSRIRTEHFPLTLESARPSHTSQYLCASTDTPNTEAFFGQGTRLTVV.

The table lists this clonotype with a few counts. The V gene is TRBV7-9, the J gene TRBJ1-2, with D hard to call. This CDR3 region has 13 residues. Trimming stripped 2 bases from V and 2 bases from J, with 6 bases between. Germline V lookup: CDR1 SEHNR, CDR2 FQNEAQ (reference sequence). The DNA of the CDR3 is TGTGCCAGCAGCTTAAACCCAAACTATGGCTACACCTTC. Its protein is CASSLNPNYGYTF.

The rearrangement links TRBV13 to TRBJ2-3; D is possibly TRBD2 (5 bases). The CDR3 is 17 amino acids. In germline, CDR1 is PRHDT, CDR2 FYEKMQ (reference sequence). Deletions cut 4 bases from V and 2 bases from J, with 19 bases between. DNA for the CDR3: TGTGCCAGCAGCTCCGGTTACAAGCGGAGCTACACAGATACGCAGTATTTT. The encoded protein is CASSSGYKRSYTDTQYF.

This clonotype was detected only a few times. V is TRBV7-2 and J is TRBJ2-7, with 9 bases matching TRBD1. V shed 5 bases and J 5 bases; nucleotides not matched to a gene: 7. The germline CDR1 and CDR2 sequences are SGHTA and FQGNSA. The CDR3 contains 14 residues. The CDR3 loop is CASSPGTGSHEQYF. DNA of the CDR3: TGTGCCAGCAGCCCCGGGACAGGGAGCCACGAGCAGTACTTC.

The chain uses TRBV20-1 and TRBJ2-5; 8 bases fit TRBD2. Germline V gene sequence: CDR1 DFQATT, CDR2 SNEGSKA (reference sequence). After removal of 5 bases from V and 1 base from J, the junction contained 9 bases not matched to a gene. CDR3 length equals 15 residues. Here the CDR3 reads CSAPDSGISQETQYF. CDR3 DNA: TGCAGTGCTCCAGATAGCGGGATAAGCCAAGAGACCCAGTACTTC.

This clonotype was counted a single time. This chain links TRBV12-3 or TRBV12-4 with TRBJ2-1, with D perhaps matching TRBD1 or TRBD2 (9 bases each). The V end lost 7 bases, the J end lost 13 bases, and 26 bases lay between the germline ends. The CDR3 is made up of 15 amino acids. Written as DNA, the CDR3 is TGTGCCAGCAATAGCCGGGACAGGGACGGGACTAGCCAGTTCTTC. Protein sequence: CASNSRDRDGTSQFF.

This clonotype occurred a few times. The chain combines TRBV6-5 with TRBJ1-6; no clear D. V lost 6 bases and J lost 7, with 7 bases in between. CDR3 length equals 12 residues. Germline V gene lookup returns CDR1 MNHEY and CDR2 SVGAGI. CDR3 in amino acids: CASRGRNSPLHF. In nucleotides, the CDR3 is TGTGCCAGCAGGGGTAGGAATTCACCCCTCCACTTT.

This clonotype appeared a few times. The J gene is TRBJ2-5, the V gene TRBV12-3 or TRBV12-4; D is possibly TRBD2 (7 bases). This CDR3 is 14 amino acids long. V was clipped by 7 bases and J by 0 bases, with 12 bases between them. In DNA, the CDR3 is TGTGCCAGCACCTGGGGGGGCAACCAAGAGACCCAGTACTTC. Translation gives CASTWGGNQETQYF.